The text below deals with one TCR beta chain. The target antigen is unknown. V lost 0 bases, J lost 6 bases, and 13 bases lay in between. The germline CDR1 and CDR2 sequences are SGDLS and YYNGEE. This CDR3 contains 15 residues. Using immunoSEQ multiplex PCR, the repertoire was profiled, and TCRdb retains in-frame clones only, with some absent. The profile shows some 38,000 clones, roughly 80% of them singletons. These data belong to a study of CD4 T cells in relation to SARS-CoV-2 and coronaviruses. Study context: ViraFEST: roughly ten-day antigen culture of PBMCs, then TCR beta CDR3 sequencing.

Whole-study results and caveats: This crossreactivity analysis covered spike protein alone, no other viral proteins.

The sequence was collected from an adult with COVID-19. The specimen sequenced was memory CD4+ T cells from PBMCs, cultured in vitro. The chain employs TRBV9 and TRBJ2-4; D assignment may be TRBD1 or TRBD2 (5 bases each). This CDR3 reads CASSVGGEGRNIQYF. The CDR3 nucleotides read TGTGCCAGCAGCGTAGGAGGAGAGGGGAGAAACATTCAGTACTTC.